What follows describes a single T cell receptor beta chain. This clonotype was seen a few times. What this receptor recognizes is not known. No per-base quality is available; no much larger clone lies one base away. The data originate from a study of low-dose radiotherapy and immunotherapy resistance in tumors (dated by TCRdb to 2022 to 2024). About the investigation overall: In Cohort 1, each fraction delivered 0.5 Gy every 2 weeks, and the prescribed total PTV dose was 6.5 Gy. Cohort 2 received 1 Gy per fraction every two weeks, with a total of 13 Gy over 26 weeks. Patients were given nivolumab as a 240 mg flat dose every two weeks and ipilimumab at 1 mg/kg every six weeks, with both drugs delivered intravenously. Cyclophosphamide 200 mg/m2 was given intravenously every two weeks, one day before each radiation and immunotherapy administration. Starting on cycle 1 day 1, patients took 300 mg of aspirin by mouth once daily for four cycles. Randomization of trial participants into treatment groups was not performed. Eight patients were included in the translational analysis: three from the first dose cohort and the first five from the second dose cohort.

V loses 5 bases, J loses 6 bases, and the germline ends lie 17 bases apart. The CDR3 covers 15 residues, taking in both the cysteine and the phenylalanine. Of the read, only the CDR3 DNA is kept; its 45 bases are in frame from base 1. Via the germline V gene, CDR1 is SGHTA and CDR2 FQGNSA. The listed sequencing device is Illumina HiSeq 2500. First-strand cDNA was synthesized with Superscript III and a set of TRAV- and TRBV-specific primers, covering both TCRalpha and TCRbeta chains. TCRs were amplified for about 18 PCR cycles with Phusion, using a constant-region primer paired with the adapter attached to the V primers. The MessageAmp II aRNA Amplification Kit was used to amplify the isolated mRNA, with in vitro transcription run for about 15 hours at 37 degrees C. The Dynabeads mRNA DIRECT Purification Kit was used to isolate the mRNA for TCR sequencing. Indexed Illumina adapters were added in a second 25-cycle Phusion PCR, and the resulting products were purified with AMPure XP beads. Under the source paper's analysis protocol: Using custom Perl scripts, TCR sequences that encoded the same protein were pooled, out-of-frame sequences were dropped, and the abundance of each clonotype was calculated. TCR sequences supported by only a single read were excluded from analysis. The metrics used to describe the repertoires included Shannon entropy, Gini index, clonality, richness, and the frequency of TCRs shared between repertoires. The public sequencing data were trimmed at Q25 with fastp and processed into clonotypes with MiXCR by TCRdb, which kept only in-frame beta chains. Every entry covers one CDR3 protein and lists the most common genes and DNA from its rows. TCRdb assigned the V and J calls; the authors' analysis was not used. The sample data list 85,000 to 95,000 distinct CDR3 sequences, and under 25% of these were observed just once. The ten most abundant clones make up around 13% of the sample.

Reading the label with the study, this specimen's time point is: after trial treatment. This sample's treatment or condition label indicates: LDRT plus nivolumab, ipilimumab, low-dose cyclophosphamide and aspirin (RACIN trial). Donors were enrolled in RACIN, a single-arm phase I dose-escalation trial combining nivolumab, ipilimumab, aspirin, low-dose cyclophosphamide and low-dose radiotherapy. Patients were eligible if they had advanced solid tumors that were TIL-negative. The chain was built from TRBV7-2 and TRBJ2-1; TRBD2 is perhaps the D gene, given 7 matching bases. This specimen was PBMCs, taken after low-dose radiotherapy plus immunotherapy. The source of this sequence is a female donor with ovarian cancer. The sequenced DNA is TGTGCCAGCAGCCCTCAGCGGGGAGGGGGCAATGAGCAGTTCTTC. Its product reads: CASSPQRGGGNEQFF.